This entry describes one T cell receptor beta chain. Clones were read by immunoSEQ multiplex PCR, and TCRdb kept only the in-frame ones, dropping some. Here the sample spans tens of thousands of clones, 88% being singletons. The data are from a study of blood T cell repertoires in COVID-19. Looking at the study overall: Donors in the United States, Italy and Spain gave samples during acute or convalescent COVID-19. Sources were T cells, B-cell-depleted T cells, or PBMCs; the material itself was cDNA or gDNA.

This CDR3 comprises 15 residues. The V gene's germline CDR1 is SGHAT and CDR2 FQNNGV. Trimming removed 3 bases from V and 5 bases from J; junction bases left unmatched: 6. This TCR was sampled from a woman in her seventies with acute or convalescent COVID-19. V is TRBV11-2 and J is TRBJ2-5, with TRBD1 matching 10 bases. Sequenced: peripheral blood. The CDR3: CASSFPTGGGETQYF. In DNA form, the CDR3 reads TGTGCCAGCAGCTTCCCGACAGGGGGCGGTGAGACCCAGTACTTC.